Following are 14 T cell receptor beta chains from one sample sequenced in a study of preoperative IRX-2 immunotherapy in early breast cancer. This sample's treatment: preoperative locoregional IRX-2 cytokine immunotherapy. Data came from immunoSEQ multiplex PCR; TCRdb stores just in-frame clones and leaves some out. The table lists about 34,000 clones, roughly 95% of them singletons. Sampling took place from a patient treated with IRX-2 immunotherapy. The receptors derive from a human donor with breast cancer.

The rearrangement uses TRBV28 and TRBJ2-7, with D perhaps given as TRBD1 or TRBD2 (5 bases each). Per the germline V gene, CDR1 is MDHEN and CDR2 is SYDVKM. V dropped 1 base and J dropped 7 bases, with 17 bases sitting between them. CDR3 length: 15 residues. CDR3: CASSLSGAGWKEQYF. CDR3 DNA sequence: TGTGCCAGCAGTTTATCCGGGGCAGGTTGGAAAGAGCAGTACTTC.

The rearrangement links TRBV9 to TRBJ2-7, with D unclear. Deletions cut 3 bases from V and 0 bases from J, with 7 bases between. This CDR3 is 13 amino acids long. CDR1 is SGDLS and CDR2 is YYNGEE in the germline V gene. CDR3 in amino acids: CASSGQSSYEQYF. The CDR3 DNA follows: TGTGCCAGCAGCGGCCAGAGCTCCTACGAGCAGTACTTC.

The rearrangement uses TRBV7-2 and TRBJ2-2; D unclear. This CDR3 comprises 16 residues. The germline V and J ends were trimmed by 3 bases and 2 bases, with 13 bases remaining between them. The germline CDR1 and CDR2 sequences are SGHTA and FQGNSA. In DNA, the CDR3 is TGTGCCAGCAGCTTGAGGCCGGCGATAAACACCGGGGAGCTGTTTTTT. Translation: CASSLRPAINTGELFF. Full variable domain (missing parts from reference TRBV7-2 and TRBJ2-2): GAGVSQSPSNKVTEKGKDVELRCDPISGHTALYWYRQSLGQGLEFLIYFQGNSAPDKSGLPSDRFSAERTGGSVSTLTIQRTQQEDSAVYLCASSLRPAINTGELFFGEGSRLTVL.

The gene calls are TRBV5-4 and TRBJ2-6; TRBD2 matches at 9 bases. This CDR3 has 17 amino acids. Germline lookup yields CDR1 SGHNT and CDR2 YYREEE (reference sequence). V was clipped by 2 bases and J by 2 bases; unmatched bases: 5. The CDR3 region is CASSLLAGGPGANVLTF. The DNA for the CDR3 is TGTGCCAGCAGCTTACTGGCGGGAGGGCCTGGGGCCAACGTCCTGACTTTC.

V and J are TRBV9 and TRBJ1-2; D not resolved. V shed 0 bases and J shed 4 bases, with 13 bases lying between them. The V gene's germline CDR1 is SGDLS and CDR2 YYNGEE. The CDR3 loop spans 15 amino acids. The CDR3 loop reads CASSVEADSAYGYTF. In DNA form, the CDR3 reads TGTGCCAGCAGCGTAGAGGCAGACTCAGCCTATGGCTACACCTTC.

The chain has TRBV5-4 and TRBJ1-6; D remains ambiguous. Germline CDR1 is SGHNT and CDR2 is YYREEE (reference sequence). Trimming removed 4 bases at V and 12 bases at J, with 11 bases between. The CDR3 consists of 12 residues. The CDR3 DNA reads as TGTGCCAGCAGCCCGGGAGCCCTACCCCTCCACTTT. It yields the protein CASSPGALPLHF. The full variable domain, rest sourced from reference TRBV5-4 and TRBJ1-6, is ETGVTQSPTHLIKTRGQQVTLRCSSQSGHNTVSWYQQALGQGPQFIFQYYREEENGRGNFPPRFSGLQFPNYSSELNVNALELDDSALYLCASSPGALPLHFGNGTRLTVT.

The chain carries TRBV7-2 and TRBJ2-6, with D unclear. The germline V gene has CDR1 SGHTA and CDR2 FQGNSA. CDR3 length: 15 residues. Trimming stripped 6 bases from V and 2 bases from J, with 11 bases between. The CDR3 spells CASSPSWPGANVLTF. CDR3 in DNA: TGTGCCAGCAGTCCAAGCTGGCCTGGGGCCAACGTCCTGACTTTC.

This clone was recorded once. This chain uses TRBV6-1 with TRBJ2-7, with 9 nucleotides matching TRBD2. Per the germline V gene, CDR1 is MNHNS and CDR2 is SASEGT. The CDR3 has 13 amino acids. With 0 bases clipped from V and 6 bases from J, the junction kept 0 bases outside the gene matches. Here the CDR3 DNA reads TGTGCCAGCAGTGAAGCGCGGGGGGGCGAGCAGTACTTC. Translation gives CASSEARGGEQYF.

The chain is built from TRBV15 and TRBJ2-3, with D maybe TRBD2 (5 bases). Trimming stripped 5 bases from V and 0 bases from J, with 12 bases between. The CDR3 has 15 residues. Germline values: CDR1 LNHNV, CDR2 YYDKDF (reference sequence). The CDR3 loop reads CATSLRGSSTDTQYF. DNA for the CDR3: TGTGCCACCAGCTTACGGGGTTCTAGCACAGATACGCAGTATTTT.

The rearrangement joins TRBV14 to TRBJ1-2; D is uncertain. Trimming left V 3 bases short and J 8 bases short, with 19 bases between. The CDR3 has 15 residues. Germline V gene lookup returns CDR1 SGHDN and CDR2 FVKESK. The CDR3 DNA is TGTGCCAGCAGCCAGCCCGGGTTCGCAAGATTGGGCTACACCTTC. Translating it yields CASSQPGFARLGYTF.

The rearrangement joins TRBV28 to TRBJ2-7; 8 nucleotides agree with TRBD1. From germline, CDR1 is MDHEN and CDR2 SYDVKM. This CDR3 region has 15 residues. With 2 bases clipped from V and 1 base from J, the junction kept 4 bases outside the gene matches. The chain's CDR3 is CASSLIGQGSYEQYF. The DNA for the CDR3 is TGTGCCAGCAGTTTAATTGGACAGGGTTCCTACGAGCAGTACTTC.

This clone appeared a single time. The V call is TRBV27, the J call TRBJ2-3; D is ambiguous. Germline-derived CDR1 and CDR2 are MNHEY and SMNVEV (reference sequence). The CDR3 runs to 15 residues. Trimming left V 3 bases short and J 2 bases short, with 12 bases between. The chain's CDR3 is CASSLLETYTDTQYF. CDR3 in DNA: TGTGCCAGCAGTTTGTTGGAGACCTACACAGATACGCAGTATTTT.

The chain carries TRBV7-8 and TRBJ2-7; 11 bases line up with TRBD2. The CDR3 runs to 15 residues. Germline V CDR1 and CDR2: SGHVS, FQNEAQ. V shed 6 bases, J shed 3 bases, and the junction held 7 bases outside the gene matches. The CDR3 is CASRPTSGAFYEQYF. In DNA form, the CDR3 reads TGTGCCAGCAGACCGACTAGCGGGGCGTTCTACGAGCAGTACTTC.

CDR3 amino acids: CASSGGVNEQFF. The CDR3 nucleotides are TGTGCCAGCAGCGGGGGGGTGAATGAGCAGTTCTTC. The rearrangement joins TRBV7-8 to TRBJ2-1; 7 bases are shared with TRBD2. The germline CDR1 and CDR2 sequences are SGHVS and FQNEAQ. V trimming: 5 bases; J trimming: 7 bases; junction bases outside the gene matches: 2. CDR3 length: 12 residues.